These 15 T cell receptor beta chains were sequenced from one sample in a study of blood T cell repertoires in COVID-19. TCRdb keeps only in-frame clones here, not all; method: immunoSEQ multiplex PCR. The sample consists of hundreds of thousands of clones, about 91% of them appearing once. Sequencing was carried out using PBMCs or T cells enriched from blood (not recorded which). Receptor source: a woman in her thirties or forties with acute COVID-19.

The genes are TRBV29-1 and TRBJ2-7, with a tentative D call TRBD2 (5 bases). CDR3 length: 12 residues. Trimming took off 5 bases at V and 9 bases at J, with 17 bases between the two ends. Germline CDR1 and CDR2: SQVTM and ANQGSEA. CDR3 sequence (DNA): TGCAGCGTTTCTTTAGAGGGCGGAGGGCAGTACTTC. It is translated as CSVSLEGGGQYF.

The chain carries TRBV29-1 and TRBJ2-5; 11 bases agree with TRBD2. With V trimmed by 3 bases and J by 5 bases, 5 bases remained unmatched. CDR3 length: 14 residues. Per germline, CDR1 SQVTM and CDR2 ANQGSEA. The CDR3, as DNA: TGCAGCGTTGACGGGGGACTAGCGGCGGAGACCCAGTACTTC. Its protein is CSVDGGLAAETQYF.

CDR3 amino acids: CATRDSMNTEAFF. The CDR3 nucleotides read TGTGCCACCAGGGACAGCATGAACACTGAAGCTTTCTTT. The chain uses TRBV24-1 and TRBJ1-1, with D possibly matching TRBD1 (6 bases). CDR3 length: 13 amino acids. Per the germline V gene, CDR1 is KGHDR and CDR2 is SFDVKD. The V end was cut by 7 bases, the J end by 0 bases, with 8 bases between.

The rearrangement links TRBV9 to TRBJ1-2; D is unresolved. This CDR3 has 17 amino acids. Germline V gives CDR1 SGDLS, CDR2 YYNGEE. V lost 0 bases and J lost 2, with 17 bases in between. The CDR3 DNA sequence: TGTGCCAGCAGCGTAGAAGTCGACGGACTTTCCAACTATGGCTACACCTTC. Its protein product is CASSVEVDGLSNYGYTF.

The rearrangement uses TRBV7-9 and TRBJ2-6; no definite D call. CDR3 length: 15 residues. Germline V CDR1 and CDR2: SEHNR, FQNEAQ (reference sequence). Trimming removed 5 bases at V and 4 bases at J, with 12 bases between. The CDR3 nucleotides read TGTGCCAGCAGCGTTACAGCACGAGGGGCCAACGTCCTGACTTTC. Protein: CASSVTARGANVLTF.

The rearrangement links TRBV12-3 or TRBV12-4 to TRBJ2-5; D is possibly TRBD2 (6 bases). The CDR3 is 12 residues long. V was pared by 6 bases and J by 14 bases, with 19 bases between. CDR3 protein: CASSLAPRRSYF. CDR3 DNA sequence: TGTGCCAGCAGCCTAGCGCCTCGACGTTCATACTTC.

The V call is TRBV9, the J call TRBJ2-7; the D gene is possibly TRBD1 (6 bases). Trimming stripped 2 bases from V and 4 bases from J, with 19 bases between. Germline lookup yields CDR1 SGDLS and CDR2 YYNGEE. This CDR3 region has 16 residues. CDR3 protein: CASSVSGTSNLYEQYF. Here the CDR3 DNA reads TGTGCCAGCAGCGTTTCCGGGACATCGAATTTGTACGAGCAGTACTTC. The complete variable domain, with remaining parts taken from reference TRBV9 and TRBJ2-7, reads DSGVTQTPKHLITATGQRVTLRCSPRSGDLSVYWYQQSLDQGLQFLIQYYNGEERAKGNILERFSAQQFPDLHSELNLSSLELGDSALYFCASSVSGTSNLYEQYFGPGTRLTVT.

The chain employs TRBV7-9 and TRBJ2-1, with 14 bases identical to TRBD2. This CDR3 is built from 16 residues. CDR1 and CDR2 from the germline V gene are SEHNR and FQNEAQ (reference sequence). V was pared by 5 bases and J by 5 bases, with 5 bases of the junction left unmatched. CDR3: CASSPLTSGGDNEQFF. The CDR3 region has the DNA TGTGCCAGCAGCCCACTGACTAGCGGGGGGGACAATGAGCAGTTCTTC.

J is TRBJ2-1 and V is TRBV10-1; TRBD2 matches 10 bases. Trimming removed 3 bases from V and 2 bases from J; junction bases left unmatched: 16. The CDR3 has 20 residues. CDR1 is WNHNN and CDR2 is SYGVQD in the germline V gene (reference sequence). CDR3: CASSDSSRLAGVSPYNEQFF. The CDR3 DNA is TGCGCCAGCAGTGACTCCAGCAGGCTAGCGGGAGTGTCGCCCTACAATGAGCAGTTCTTC.

This chain links TRBV4-1 with TRBJ1-2, with TRBD1 matching over 10 bases. J lost 6 bases, V lost 4 bases, and 8 bases had no gene match. Germline V gene data show CDR1 as MGHRA and CDR2 as YSYEKL. The CDR3 has 15 residues. DNA of the CDR3: TGCGCCAGCAGCCGCCCCCGGGGACAGGGGAATGGCTACACCTTC. This sequence encodes CASSRPRGQGNGYTF.

The V gene is TRBV10-2, the J gene TRBJ1-2; D gene ambiguous. Trimming took off 3 bases at V and 4 bases at J, with 12 bases between the two ends. CDR3 size: 14 residues. Germline V CDR1 and CDR2: WSHSY, SAAADI. As DNA, the CDR3 is TGCGCCAGCAGTGATCGAGGGAGGAGCTATGGCTACACCTTC. Protein: CASSDRGRSYGYTF.

CDR3: CASSPRATTEKETQYF. Written as DNA, the CDR3 is TGTGCCAGCTCACCACGGGCGACAACCGAGAAGGAGACCCAGTACTTC. J is TRBJ2-5 and V is TRBV18; the D is unclear. Germline CDR1 is KGHSH and CDR2 is LQKENI. Trimming removed 1 base at V and 5 bases at J, with 17 bases between. The CDR3 extends over 16 amino acids.

The V call is TRBV2, the J call TRBJ1-2; TRBD1 matches at 11 bases. J gave up 5 bases and V 6 bases, and 11 bases lay outside the gene matches. The CDR3 has 16 residues. Germline V gene sequence: CDR1 SNHLY, CDR2 FYNNEI. DNA for the CDR3: TGTGCCAGCAGGGATATGGGACAGGGGGGGTTGTATGGCTACACCTTC. Its translation is CASRDMGQGGLYGYTF.

This clone came up a few times. The CDR3 region is CASSGRGGSNEQFF. The CDR3 nucleotides are TGTGCCAGCAGTGGCCGAGGAGGGTCCAATGAGCAGTTCTTC. The chain combines TRBV2 with TRBJ2-1, with D perhaps matching TRBD2 (6 bases). Germline V gives CDR1 SNHLY, CDR2 FYNNEI. The CDR3 is 14 amino acids. Trimming took off 4 bases at V and 6 bases at J, with 13 bases between the two ends.

V gene TRBV7-9 combines with J gene TRBJ2-2; possible D gene TRBD2, 6 bases. Germline V gives CDR1 SEHNR, CDR2 FQNEAQ (reference sequence). The CDR3 extends over 15 amino acids. The V end lost 6 bases, the J end lost 5 bases, and 16 bases lay between the germline ends. CDR3 sequence: CASRMGEALTGELFF. For the CDR3, the DNA is TGTGCCAGCAGGATGGGGGAGGCGCTTACCGGGGAGCTGTTTTTT.